The sequence of this TCR beta chain was determined in a study of vaccination effects on CD4 cells after COVID-19. Prior to sequencing, the ViraFEST assay stimulated PBMC with viral peptide pools, which expanded the antigen-specific CD4+ T cells. It was after nine to ten days of culture that CD4+ T cells were isolated. Vaccinated recipients, who were negative for nucleocapsid antibodies, had no history of SARS-CoV-2 infection. PBMC were cultured at under 2.5 million per well with roughly 9.7 IU/ml IL-2 and 10 ug/ml peptides. The study, taken as a whole, reports: Whether induced by infection or by vaccine, clones showed marked clonal contraction late after vaccination.

The assay was immunoSEQ multiplex PCR, and TCRdb's table has in-frame clones only and misses some. The sample lists 20,000 to 25,000 clones; approximately 70% were seen once. V lost 1 base and J lost 3, with 10 bases in between. This CDR3 spans 14 amino acids. Germline loops: CDR1 SGHTA, CDR2 FQGNSA. Remarks on this clone: What it binds is unknown.

The chain recombines TRBV7-2 with TRBJ2-7; no definite D call. The sequence came from a human donor who received a COVID-19 vaccine. The sequences come from CD4+ T cells from PBMCs cultured with HCoV-NL63 spike peptides, collected before COVID-19 vaccination. The CDR3 DNA sequence: TGTGCCAGCAGCTTAGGATCTGGTATCTACGAGCAGTACTTC. It yields the protein CASSLGSGIYEQYF.